This record looks at one TCR beta chain sequence and its context. The method was immunoSEQ multiplex PCR; TCRdb's version includes in-frame clones alone and lacks a portion of them. Among around 150,000 clones listed, 84% were seen once. This sample is drawn from a study of T cell responses to AZD1222 COVID-19 vaccine. V was clipped by 6 bases and J by 11 bases; unmatched bases: 6. This CDR3 is built from 12 residues. The material was peripheral blood, obtained on day 0 of AZD1222 vaccination. The source of this sequence is an adult in good health. The V and J genes are TRBV12-3 or TRBV12-4 and TRBJ1-4, with 7 bases lining up with TRBD1. The CDR3 coding sequence is TGTGCCAGCAGCTCAGGGGGTTTTAAACTGTTTTTT. Its protein is CASSSGGFKLFF.